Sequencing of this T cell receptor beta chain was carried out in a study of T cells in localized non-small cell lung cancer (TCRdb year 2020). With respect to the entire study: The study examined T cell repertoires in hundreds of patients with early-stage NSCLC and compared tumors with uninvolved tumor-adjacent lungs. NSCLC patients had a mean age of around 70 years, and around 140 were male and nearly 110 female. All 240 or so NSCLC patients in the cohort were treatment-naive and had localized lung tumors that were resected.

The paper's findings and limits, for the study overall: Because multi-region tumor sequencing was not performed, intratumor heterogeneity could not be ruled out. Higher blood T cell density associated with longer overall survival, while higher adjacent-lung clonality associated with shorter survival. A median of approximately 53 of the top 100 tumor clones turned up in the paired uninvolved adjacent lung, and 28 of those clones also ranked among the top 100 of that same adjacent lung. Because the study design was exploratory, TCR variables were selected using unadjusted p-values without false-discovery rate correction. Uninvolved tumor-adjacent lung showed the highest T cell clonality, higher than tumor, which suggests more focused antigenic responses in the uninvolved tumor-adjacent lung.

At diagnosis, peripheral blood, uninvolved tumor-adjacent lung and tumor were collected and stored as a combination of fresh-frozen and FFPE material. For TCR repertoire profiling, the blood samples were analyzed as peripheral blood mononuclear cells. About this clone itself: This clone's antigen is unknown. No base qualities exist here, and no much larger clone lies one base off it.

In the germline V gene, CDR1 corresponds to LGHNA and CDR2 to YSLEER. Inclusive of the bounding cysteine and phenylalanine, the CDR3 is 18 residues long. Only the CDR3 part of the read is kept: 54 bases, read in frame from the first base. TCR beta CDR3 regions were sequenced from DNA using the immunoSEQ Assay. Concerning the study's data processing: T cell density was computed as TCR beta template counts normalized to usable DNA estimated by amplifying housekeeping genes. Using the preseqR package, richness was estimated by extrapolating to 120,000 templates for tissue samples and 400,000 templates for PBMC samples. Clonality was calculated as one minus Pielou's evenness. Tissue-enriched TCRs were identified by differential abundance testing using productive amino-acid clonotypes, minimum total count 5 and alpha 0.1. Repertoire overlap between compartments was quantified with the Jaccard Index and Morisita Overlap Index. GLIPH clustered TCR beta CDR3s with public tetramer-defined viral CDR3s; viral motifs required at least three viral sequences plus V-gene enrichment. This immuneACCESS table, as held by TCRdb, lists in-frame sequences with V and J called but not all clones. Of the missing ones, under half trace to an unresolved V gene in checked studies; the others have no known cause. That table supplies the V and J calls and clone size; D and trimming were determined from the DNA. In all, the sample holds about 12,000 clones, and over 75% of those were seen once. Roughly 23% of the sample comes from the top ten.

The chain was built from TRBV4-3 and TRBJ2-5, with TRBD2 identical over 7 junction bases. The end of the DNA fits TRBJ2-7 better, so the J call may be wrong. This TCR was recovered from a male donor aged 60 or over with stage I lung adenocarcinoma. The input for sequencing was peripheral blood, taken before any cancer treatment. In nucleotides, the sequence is TGCGCCAGCAGCCAGGACCTAGCGGCAAAACCATTATCCTACGAGCAGTACTTC. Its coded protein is CASSQDLAAKPLSYEQYF.